This T cell receptor (beta chain) was retrieved from a study of blood T cell repertoires in COVID-19. In the study overall: Sites across the United States, Italy and Spain contributed samples from acute and convalescent COVID-19.

This clone has a single count. Per germline, CDR1 MDHEN and CDR2 SYDVKM. Between the trimmed V and J ends, which lost 8 bases and 1 base, there was a span of 15 bases. CDR3 length equals 15 residues. Seattle patients were enrolled while actively infected and followed longitudinally. As originally analysed: Amplification with reference gene primers provided the estimates of nucleated cell counts. Clones were read by immunoSEQ multiplex PCR, and TCRdb kept only the in-frame ones, dropping some. For V, J and clone size, that table is used; D and trimming come from the DNA. This table has tens of thousands of clones, around 77% appearing once.

The source of this sequence is a man between 65 and 85 years old with COVID-19, enrolled during active disease. The sequencing input was peripheral blood. V gene TRBV28 combines with J gene TRBJ1-5; D possibly corresponds to TRBD1 (5 bases). CDR3 loop: CASRTPAGSNQPQHF. As DNA, the CDR3 is TGTGCCAGCCGCACGCCGGCAGGGAGCAATCAGCCCCAGCATTTT.